Below are 18 T cell receptor beta chains sequenced from a single sample in a study of blood T cell repertoires in COVID-19. Produced via immunoSEQ multiplex PCR; TCRdb's table is partial and in-frame only. The sample has around 280,000 clones, around 86% seen once. Sample: peripheral blood. The receptors come from a woman in her twenties or thirties who had recovered from COVID-19.

The V call is TRBV11-3, the J call TRBJ2-6, with D perhaps TRBD2 (5 bases). The CDR3 spans 16 residues. Germline CDR1 and CDR2: SGHNT and YENEEA. The V and J ends lost 5 bases and 1 base respectively, with 12 bases between them. DNA of the CDR3: TGTGCCAGCAGCGGGATGGGAGTATCTGGGGCCAACGTCCTGACTTTC. The encoded protein is CASSGMGVSGANVLTF.

This clone came up once. The chain joins TRBV4-1 to TRBJ2-1; D unresolved. Germline CDR1 and CDR2: MGHRA and YSYEKL. There are 15 residues in the CDR3. V was pared by 3 bases and J by 4 bases, with 13 bases between. CDR3 bases: TGCGCCAGCAGCCAGGGCGTAGGAATTTACAATGAGCAGTTCTTC. As protein: CASSQGVGIYNEQFF.

V and J are TRBV5-1 and TRBJ2-2; TRBD1 matches 8 bases. CDR1 SGHRS and CDR2 YFSETQ come from the germline V gene. J lost 2 bases, V lost 4 bases, and 10 bases had no gene match. This CDR3 contains 17 residues. The CDR3 bases are TGCGCCAGCAGCCCAAGGGCCCAGGGGGCCAACACCGGGGAGCTGTTTTTT. Protein: CASSPRAQGANTGELFF.

V and J are TRBV4-1 and TRBJ2-2, with 9 nucleotides matching TRBD1. The V and J ends lost 4 bases and 4 bases, in that order; junction bases with no gene match: 7. Germline V lookup: CDR1 MGHRA, CDR2 YSYEKL. The CDR3 extends over 16 amino acids. CDR3 in DNA: TGCGCCAGCAGCCTACAGGGGGCAGGGAGCACCGGGGAGCTGTTTTTT. As protein: CASSLQGAGSTGELFF.

The rearrangement uses TRBV19 and TRBJ2-3; D gene ambiguous. There are 15 residues in the CDR3. CDR1 LNHDA and CDR2 SQIVND come from the germline V gene (reference sequence). V lost 3 bases and J 0 bases, leaving 10 bases between the germline ends. In DNA form, the CDR3 reads TGTGCCAGTAGTATGGGTTCCAGGAGCACAGATACGCAGTATTTT. This codes for CASSMGSRSTDTQYF.

The chain recombines TRBV13 with TRBJ1-3; a possible D gene is TRBD1 (5 bases). V dropped 2 bases and J dropped 4 bases, with 12 bases sitting between them. The CDR3 has 15 residues. Germline V CDR1 and CDR2: PRHDT, FYEKMQ (reference sequence). The CDR3 nucleotides read TGTGCCAGCAGCTTAAGCCAGGGCATGGGAAACACCATATATTTT. It is translated as CASSLSQGMGNTIYF.

The chain combines TRBV6-5 with TRBJ1-2; TRBD1 agrees at 10 bases. Germline CDR1 and CDR2: MNHEY and SVGAGI. The CDR3 loop spans 13 amino acids. After removal of 8 bases from V and 8 bases from J, the junction contained 8 bases not matched to a gene. The CDR3 spells CASHGQGDVGYTF. CDR3 in DNA: TGTGCCAGCCATGGACAGGGGGATGTGGGCTACACCTTC.

The table lists this clone with a few counts. DNA of the CDR3: TGTGCCAGCACCTTTAGCAATCAGCCCCAGCATTTT. Amino acid sequence: CASTFSNQPQHF. The chain has TRBV28 and TRBJ1-5, with no clear D. From germline, CDR1 is MDHEN and CDR2 SYDVKM. The length of the CDR3 is 12 residues. V lost 7 bases and J 0 bases, leaving 4 bases between the germline ends.

The chain recombines TRBV20-1 with TRBJ1-6; a weak D match, TRBD1 (6 bases). This CDR3 is 15 amino acids long. The V gene lost 3 bases and the J gene lost 4 bases, with 13 bases spanning the gap. Per germline, CDR1 DFQATT and CDR2 SNEGSKA (reference sequence). The CDR3 region is CSASQLGQYNSPLHF. For the CDR3, the DNA is TGCAGTGCTAGTCAATTGGGACAATATAATTCACCCCTCCACTTT.

V usage is TRBV28 and J usage is TRBJ2-7; TRBD2 matches at 7 bases. The ends lost 7 bases at V and 4 bases at J; junction bases unmatched: 10. CDR3 size: 14 residues. From germline, CDR1 is MDHEN and CDR2 SYDVKM. The CDR3 here is CASTDSAGRYEQYF. The DNA of the CDR3 is TGTGCCAGCACAGATTCAGCGGGAAGGTACGAGCAGTACTTC.

The V and J genes are TRBV6-5 and TRBJ1-2, with 10 bases matching TRBD1. CDR1 and CDR2 from the germline V gene are MNHEY and SVGAGI. This CDR3 spans 14 amino acids. J was trimmed by 4 bases and V by 2 bases; bases with no gene match: 1. The CDR3 nucleotides read TGTGCCAGCAGTTACGGGACAGGGGCCTATGGCTACACCTTC. It is translated as CASSYGTGAYGYTF.

Turning to this clone: In the same sample, other DNA sequences code for this CDR3. The chain recombines TRBV3-1 (or the pseudogene TRBV3-2) with TRBJ1-1, with D perhaps matching TRBD1 (6 bases). Germline CDR1 and CDR2: LGHDT and YNNKEL (reference sequence). This CDR3 has 13 residues. The germline V and J ends were trimmed by 3 bases and 5 bases, with 10 bases remaining between them. CDR3 region: CASSQEQGTEAFF. CDR3 coding DNA: TGTGCCAGCAGCCAGGAACAGGGTACTGAAGCTTTCTTT.

A single count supports this clone. V usage is TRBV29-1 and J usage is TRBJ2-7; 13 nucleotides agree with TRBD2. CDR3 length: 15 residues. J lost 3 bases, V lost 5 bases, and 7 bases had no gene match. Germline CDR1 and CDR2: SQVTM and ANQGSEA. CDR3 amino acids: CSVYLGLAGDYEQYF. As DNA, the CDR3 is TGCAGCGTTTACTTAGGACTAGCGGGAGACTACGAGCAGTACTTC.

Written as DNA, the CDR3 is TGTGCCAGCAGCTTAGCGGGGGGGTTTTTGGAGACCCAGTACTTC. This sequence encodes CASSLAGGFLETQYF. The V call is TRBV11-2, the J call TRBJ2-5, with 8 nucleotides matching TRBD2. After removal of 1 base from V and 5 bases from J, the junction contained 6 bases not matched to a gene. In germline, CDR1 is SGHAT, CDR2 FQNNGV. CDR3 length: 15 residues.

The chain recombines TRBV5-1 with TRBJ2-1, with 7 positions matching TRBD2. The CDR3 is 16 amino acids. CDR1 SGHRS and CDR2 YFSETQ come from the germline V gene. V shed 0 bases and J 2 bases; nucleotides not matched to a gene: 5. The CDR3 region is CASSLVVAGTYNEQFF. Here the CDR3 DNA reads TGCGCCAGCAGCTTGGTGGTAGCGGGTACCTACAATGAGCAGTTCTTC.

CDR3 amino acids: CASSPGQTGFEAFF. CDR3 in DNA: TGTGCCAGCTCACCGGGGCAGACAGGGTTTGAAGCTTTCTTT. The chain combines TRBV18 with TRBJ1-1, with TRBD1 matching 7 bases. Trimming cost V 3 bases and J 7 bases; bases outside gene matches: 8. Per germline, CDR1 KGHSH and CDR2 LQKENI. The CDR3 totals 14 residues.

The chain has TRBV6-6 and TRBJ2-3, with TRBD2 matching 8 bases. This CDR3 has 16 residues. V was clipped by 4 bases and J by 3 bases; unmatched bases: 9. Germline V gene sequence: CDR1 MNHNY, CDR2 SVGAGI (reference sequence). This chain's CDR3 is CASSSAPAGATDTQYF. The CDR3 DNA reads TGTGCCAGCAGTTCCGCCCCAGCGGGGGCTACAGATACGCAGTATTTT.

The chain is built from TRBV5-6 and TRBJ1-2; no definite D call. CDR1 is SGHDT and CDR2 is YYEEEE in the germline V gene. V shed 0 bases and J shed 4 bases, with 13 bases lying between them. The CDR3 consists of 15 residues. The CDR3 is CASSLVGADFYGYTF. The CDR3 nucleotides read TGTGCCAGCAGCTTGGTCGGTGCAGACTTCTATGGCTACACCTTC.